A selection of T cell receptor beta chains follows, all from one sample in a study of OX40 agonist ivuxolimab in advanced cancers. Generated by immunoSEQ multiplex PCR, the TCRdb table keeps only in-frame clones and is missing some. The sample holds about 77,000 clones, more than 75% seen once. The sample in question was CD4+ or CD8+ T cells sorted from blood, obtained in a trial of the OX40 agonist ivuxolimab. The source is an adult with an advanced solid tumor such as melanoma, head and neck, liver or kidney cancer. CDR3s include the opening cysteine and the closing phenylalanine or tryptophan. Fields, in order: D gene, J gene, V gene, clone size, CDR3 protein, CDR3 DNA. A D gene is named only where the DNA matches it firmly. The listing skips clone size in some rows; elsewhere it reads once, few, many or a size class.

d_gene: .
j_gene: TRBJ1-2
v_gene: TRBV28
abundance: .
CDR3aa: CASRTGTYGYTF
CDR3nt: TGTGCCAGCAGAACAGGGACCTATGGCTACACCTTC

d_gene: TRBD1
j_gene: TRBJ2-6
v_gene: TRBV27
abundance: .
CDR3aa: CASASGQGASPGANVLTF
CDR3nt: TGTGCCAGCGCGTCCGGGCAGGGGGCGTCGCCTGGGGCCAACGTCCTGACTTTC

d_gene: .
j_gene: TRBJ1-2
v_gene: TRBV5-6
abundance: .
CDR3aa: CASSLPGLGGYTF
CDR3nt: TGTGCCAGCAGCTTGCCCGGCTTAGGTGGCTACACCTTC

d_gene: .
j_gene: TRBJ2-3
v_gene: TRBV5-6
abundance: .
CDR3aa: CASSLEGGTGADTQYF
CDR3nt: TGTGCCAGCAGCTTGGAAGGTGGGACGGGGGCAGATACGCAGTATTTT

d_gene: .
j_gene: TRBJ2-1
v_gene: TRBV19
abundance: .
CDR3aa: CASAPRPGYNEQFF
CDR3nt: TGTGCCAGTGCGCCTAGGCCGGGGTACAATGAGCAGTTCTTC

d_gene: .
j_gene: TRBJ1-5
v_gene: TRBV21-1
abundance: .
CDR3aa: CASSDRAYQPQHF
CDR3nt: TGTGCCAGCAGCGACAGGGCTTATCAGCCCCAGCATTTT

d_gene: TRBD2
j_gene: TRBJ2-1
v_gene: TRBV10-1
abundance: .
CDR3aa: CASSVSRGSSYNEQFF
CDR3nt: TGCGCCAGCAGTGTCTCGCGGGGGAGCTCCTACAATGAGCAGTTCTTC

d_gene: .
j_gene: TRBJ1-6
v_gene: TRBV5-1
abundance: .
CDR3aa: CASSLAGDGNSPLHF
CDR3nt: TGCGCCAGCAGCTTGGCCGGGGATGGTAATTCACCCCTCCACTTT

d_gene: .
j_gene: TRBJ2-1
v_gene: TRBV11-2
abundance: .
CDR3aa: CASSLDLYDNEQFF
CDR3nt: TGTGCCAGCAGCTTAGATCTCTATGACAATGAGCAGTTCTTC

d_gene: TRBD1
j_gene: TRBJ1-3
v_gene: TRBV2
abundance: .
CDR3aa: CASSVLDRVGNTIYF
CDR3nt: TGTGCCAGCAGTGTCTTGGACAGGGTCGGAAACACCATATATTTT

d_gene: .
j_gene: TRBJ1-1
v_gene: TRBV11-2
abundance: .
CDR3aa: CASSFRGLFSTEAFF
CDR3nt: TGTGCCAGCAGCTTCAGGGGTCTATTTAGCACTGAAGCTTTCTTT

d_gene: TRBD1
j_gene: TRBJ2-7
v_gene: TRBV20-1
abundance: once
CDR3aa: CSAPRGYEQYF
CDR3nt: TGCAGTGCTCCCAGGGGGTACGAGCAGTACTTC

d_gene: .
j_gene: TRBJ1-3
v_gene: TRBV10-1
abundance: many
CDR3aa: CASSKGSGNTIYF
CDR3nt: TGCGCCAGCAGTAAAGGTTCTGGAAACACCATATATTTT

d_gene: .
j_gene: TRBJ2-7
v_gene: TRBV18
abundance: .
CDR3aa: CASSARTGEQYF
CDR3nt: TGTGCCAGCTCAGCTAGGACGGGCGAGCAGTACTTC

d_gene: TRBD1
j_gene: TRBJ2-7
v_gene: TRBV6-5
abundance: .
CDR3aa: CASSRTGASYEQYF
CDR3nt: TGTGCCAGCAGTCGGACAGGCGCCTCCTACGAGCAGTACTTC

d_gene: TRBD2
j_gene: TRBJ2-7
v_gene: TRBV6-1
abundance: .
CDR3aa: CASSFRSGGHEQYF
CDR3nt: TGTGCCAGCAGTTTCCGAAGCGGGGGCCACGAGCAGTACTTC

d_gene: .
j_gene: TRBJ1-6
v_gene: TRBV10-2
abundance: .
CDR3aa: CASSVSRTNSPLHF
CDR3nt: TGCGCCAGCAGTGTTAGCAGGACCAATTCACCCCTCCACTTT

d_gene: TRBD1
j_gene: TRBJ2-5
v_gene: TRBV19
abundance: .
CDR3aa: CASSPGWTGRRQETQYF
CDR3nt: TGTGCCAGTAGTCCCGGATGGACAGGGAGACGACAAGAGACCCAGTACTTC

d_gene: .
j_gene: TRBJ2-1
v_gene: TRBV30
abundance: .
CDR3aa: CACNDQVLSYNEQFF
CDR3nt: TGTGCCTGCAATGACCAGGTTCTCTCCTACAATGAGCAGTTCTTC

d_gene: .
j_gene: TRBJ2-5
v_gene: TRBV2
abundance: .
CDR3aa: CASSERWGRQETQYF
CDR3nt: TGTGCCAGCAGTGAGCGGTGGGGTCGCCAAGAGACCCAGTACTTC

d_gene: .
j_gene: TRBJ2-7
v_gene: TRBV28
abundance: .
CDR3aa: CASSVPGKSYEQYF
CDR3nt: TGTGCCAGCTCTGTCCCGGGGAAATCTTACGAGCAGTACTTC

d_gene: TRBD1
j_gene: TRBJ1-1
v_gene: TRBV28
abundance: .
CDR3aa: CASSRTGGLTEAFF
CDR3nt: TGTGCCAGCAGTCGGACAGGGGGCCTCACTGAAGCTTTCTTT

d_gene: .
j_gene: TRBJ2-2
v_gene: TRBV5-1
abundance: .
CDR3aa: CASSPGGVNTGELFF
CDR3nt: TGCGCCAGCAGCCCTGGAGGGGTAAACACCGGGGAGCTGTTTTTT

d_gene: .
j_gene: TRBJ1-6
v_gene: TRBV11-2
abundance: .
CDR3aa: CASSLGQGSSNSPLHF
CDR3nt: TGTGCCAGCAGCTTAGGGCAGGGGTCGTCTAATTCACCCCTCCACTTT

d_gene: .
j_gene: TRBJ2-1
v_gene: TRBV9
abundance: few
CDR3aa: CASSSLFGDYNEQFF
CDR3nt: TGTGCCAGCAGCTCCCTATTTGGTGACTACAATGAGCAGTTCTTC

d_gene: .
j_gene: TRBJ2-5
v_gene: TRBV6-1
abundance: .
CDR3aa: CASSAGHINQETQYF
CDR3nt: TGTGCCAGCAGCGCGGGACACATTAACCAAGAGACCCAGTACTTC

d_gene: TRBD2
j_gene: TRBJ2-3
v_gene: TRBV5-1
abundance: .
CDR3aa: CASSLRGLAGVDTQYF
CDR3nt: TGCGCCAGCAGCTTGCGCGGGCTAGCGGGAGTGGATACGCAGTATTTT

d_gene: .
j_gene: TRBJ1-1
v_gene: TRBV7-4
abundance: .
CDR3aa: CASSQAPGNTEAFF
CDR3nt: TGTGCCAGCAGCCAGGCCCCGGGGAACACTGAAGCTTTCTTT

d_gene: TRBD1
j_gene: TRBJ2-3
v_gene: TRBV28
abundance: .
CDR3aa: CASSFPGPGQATDTQYF
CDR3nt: TGTGCCAGCAGTTTCCCGGGGCCGGGACAGGCCACAGATACGCAGTATTTT